The clone carrying this TCR beta chain was seen ten or more times. Its specificity is unknown. This entry belongs to a study of neurological immune-mediated disorders. The study's findings and limits: The level of TCR clonal expansion was highest in patients with HTLV-1-associated myelopathy and lowest in multiple sclerosis, where it fell below the level seen in healthy controls. There were no CDR3 amino acid sequences shared by expanded clones across subjects, a result suggesting private repertoires in all groups.

A single run covered 15-18 subjects with over 160 million TCR-beta sequences. One entry per CDR3 protein, called by TCRdb with MiXCR from the 5' RACE reads. Of approximately 40,000 distinct CDR3 sequences in the sample, about 15% were seen once. The V end lost 7 bases, the J end lost 3 bases, and 12 bases lay between the germline ends. The CDR3 has 12 amino acids. Looked up from germline, CDR1 is SQVTM and CDR2 is ANQGSEA. The receptor comes from a woman aged 55-70 years with HTLV-1-associated myelopathy (HAM/TSP). Source material: CD4+ T cells from blood. The chain joins TRBV29-1 to TRBJ1-1; D may be TRBD1 (5 bases). Here the CDR3 DNA reads TGCAGCGCAGCGGGAGGGGACACTGAAGCTTTCTTT. Its translation is CSAAGGDTEAFF.